This T cell receptor beta chain was retrieved from a study of immune cell composition in non-small cell lung cancer (dated 2017 in TCRdb). About the full investigation: Histologic subtype, mostly lung adenocarcinoma or squamous cell carcinoma, was determined with H&E together with p63, CK5, Napsin A and TTF-1 immunohistochemistry. For supplementary cohort #1, made up of roughly 10 lung adenocarcinoma cases, paired tumour/lung TCR-beta sequencing was done and TIL populations were generated so that tumour reactivity could be assessed. TCR-beta sequencing (Adaptive Biotechnologies) was performed on a few dozen paired NSCLC tumour and non-adjacent lung specimens plus 26 tumour-only specimens. Several tumour specimens with TCR-beta data were of rare histological subtypes and were excluded from the subtype comparisons.

Points on this clone: The antigen it binds to is not known. There are no base qualities to consult, and no much larger clone falls within one base.

A two-step multiplex PCR was used to amplify TCR-beta CDR3 regions from genomic DNA, and Illumina-compatible adaptors were added in the second step. TCR-beta immunosequencing was performed on an Illumina platform as a commercial immunoSEQ service. As for the original processing: Repertoires were described by productive clonality and by Top 10 Clones, which is the percentage of T-cell templates coming from the ten most frequent sequences. Productive clonality had a range of 0 to 1, where 1 means a monoclonal population. Tumour-associated clones were defined as sequences comprising at least 0.1% of tumour T-cell templates but absent from matched non-adjacent lung, identified via log10 scatter plots. Analyses were done in GraphPad Prism7 and R, with Student's t-tests for two-group comparisons, ANOVA for stages, and linear regression for relationships. TCRdb's version of the immuneACCESS table is confined to in-frame rearrangements and falls short of the full clone set. An unresolved V gene accounts for under half of the shortfall where checked; the remainder is of unknown origin. The DNA was the basis for D and trimming; V, J and clone size are from that table. Present in this sample are about 4,500 clones, 71% of which were seen just once. The ten biggest clones cover around 9% of the sample.

Summary of the overall study and its limitations: The reactivity cohort was only approximately eleven cases, and tumour-reactive clones were not shown to share sequences with the dominant in vivo tumour-associated clones. Tumour-associated clones >0.5% were found in nearly half of NSCLC cases, namely in around 36% of adenocarcinomas versus 75% of squamous carcinomas. Smoking pack-years did not significantly correlate with tumour TCR-beta clonality. Across some 11 adenocarcinoma cases, TIL tumour reactivity correlated strongly with maximal tumour-associated clone frequency but not with overall clonality.

Non-adjacent lung tissue from the same patient, taken as far from the tumour as possible and at least 3 cm away, was used for the normal lung samples. From frozen aliquots of unsorted single-cell suspensions, genomic DNA was isolated using the QIAamp DNA kit. Tissues arrived within 2 hours after resection and were immediately processed into single-cell suspensions. Tissue was mechanically dissociated and enzymatically digested with DNase I, collagenase I and hyaluronidase for 25 to 30 minutes at 37 °C, then filtered and RBC-lysed. The CDR3 holds 12 amino acids from the cysteine to the phenylalanine. The read is trimmed to its CDR3 DNA, 36 bases read in frame from base 1. V and J are truncated by 2 bases and 9 bases respectively, leaving an intervening sequence of 8 bases. Looking up the germline V gene yields CDR1 MRHNA and CDR2 SNTAGT.

This sequence originates from a human donor with non-small cell lung cancer. The sample taken for sequencing was non-adjacent lung tissue. The sequence joins TRBV6-4 to TRBJ1-5; a weak D assignment points to TRBD1 (5 bases agree). The DNA sequence follows: TGTGCCAGCAGTGACAGGGGTGGGCCCCAGCATTTT. This yields the protein CASSDRGGPQHF.